This T cell receptor beta chain was captured by sequencing in a study of cytomegalovirus exposure and HLA in healthy donors. This clone was seen ten or more times. Deletions cut 5 bases from V and 1 base from J, with 5 bases between. This CDR3 has 11 residues. Germline V gene lookup returns CDR1 SQVTM and CDR2 ANQGSEA. PCR involved 60 Vbeta and 13 Jbeta primers. Assay: immunoSEQ multiplex PCR; the TCRdb copy retains only in-frame clones and omits some. The sample has around 130,000 clones; approximately 84% are singletons. The TCR was taken from a woman between 18 and 29 years old in good health and CMV-seronegative. The sample was PBMCs. The V gene is TRBV29-1, the J gene TRBJ1-1; D is uncertain. The CDR3 coding sequence is TGCAGCGTTTCCCGGAACACTGAAGCTTTCTTT. It is translated as CSVSRNTEAFF.